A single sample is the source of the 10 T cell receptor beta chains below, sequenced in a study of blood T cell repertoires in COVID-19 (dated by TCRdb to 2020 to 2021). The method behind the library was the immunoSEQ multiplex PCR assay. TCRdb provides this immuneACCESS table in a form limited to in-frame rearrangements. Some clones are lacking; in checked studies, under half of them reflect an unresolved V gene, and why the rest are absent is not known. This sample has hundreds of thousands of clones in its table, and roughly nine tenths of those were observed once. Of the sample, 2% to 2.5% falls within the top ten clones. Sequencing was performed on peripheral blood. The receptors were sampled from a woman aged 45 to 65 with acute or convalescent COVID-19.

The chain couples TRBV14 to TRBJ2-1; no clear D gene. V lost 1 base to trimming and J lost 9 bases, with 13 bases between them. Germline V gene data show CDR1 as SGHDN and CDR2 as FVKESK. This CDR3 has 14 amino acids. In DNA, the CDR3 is TGTGCCAGCAGCCAAGTGTCAACTTACTTTGAGCAGTTCTTC. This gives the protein CASSQVSTYFEQFF.

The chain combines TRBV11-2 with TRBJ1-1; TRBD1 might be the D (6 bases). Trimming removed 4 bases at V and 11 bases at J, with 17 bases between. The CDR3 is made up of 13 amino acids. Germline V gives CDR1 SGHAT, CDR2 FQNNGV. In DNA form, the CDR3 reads TGTGCCAGCAGCTCTTTCTTCACAGGGTGGGCTTTCTTT. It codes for CASSSFFTGWAFF.

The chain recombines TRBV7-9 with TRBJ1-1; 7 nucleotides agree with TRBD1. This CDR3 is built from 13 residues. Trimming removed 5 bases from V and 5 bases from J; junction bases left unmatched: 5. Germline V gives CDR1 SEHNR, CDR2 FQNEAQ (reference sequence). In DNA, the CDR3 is TGTGCCAGCAGCGCGACAGGGTGGACTGAAGCTTTCTTT. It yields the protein CASSATGWTEAFF.

The CDR3 region has the DNA TGTGCCAGCAGCCTAGGACAGGGAAGGTACAATGAGCAGTTCTTC. Residues: CASSLGQGRYNEQFF. This sequence joins TRBV11-2 and TRBJ2-1, with 8 bases that match TRBD1. The germline gives CDR1 SGHAT, CDR2 FQNNGV. The CDR3 has 15 amino acids. The junction had 7 bases not matched to a gene; V was cut back by 5 bases and J by 4 bases.

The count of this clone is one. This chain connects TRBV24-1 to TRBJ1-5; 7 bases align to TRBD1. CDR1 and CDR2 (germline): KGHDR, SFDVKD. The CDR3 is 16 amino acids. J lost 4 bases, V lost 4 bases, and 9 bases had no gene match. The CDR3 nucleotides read TGTGCCACCAGTGACCGCCGGACAGGAGTTAATCAGCCCCAGCATTTT. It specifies CATSDRRTGVNQPQHF.

The CDR3 DNA reads as TGTGCCATCAGTCAGGGTCAGAATAATGAAAAACTGTTTTTT. This sequence encodes CAISQGQNNEKLFF. The J gene is TRBJ1-4, the V gene TRBV10-3, with a tentative D call TRBD1 (5 bases). CDR3 length equals 14 residues. Looked up from germline, CDR1 is ENHRY and CDR2 is SYGVKD. V was cut by 5 bases and J by 4 bases, with 11 bases left in between.

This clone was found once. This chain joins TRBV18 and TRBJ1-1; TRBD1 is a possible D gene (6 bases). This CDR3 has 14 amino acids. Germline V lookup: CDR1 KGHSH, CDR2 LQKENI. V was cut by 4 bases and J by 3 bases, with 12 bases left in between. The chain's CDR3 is CASSRNNRDTEAFF. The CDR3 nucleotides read TGTGCCAGCTCACGGAACAACAGGGACACTGAAGCTTTCTTT.

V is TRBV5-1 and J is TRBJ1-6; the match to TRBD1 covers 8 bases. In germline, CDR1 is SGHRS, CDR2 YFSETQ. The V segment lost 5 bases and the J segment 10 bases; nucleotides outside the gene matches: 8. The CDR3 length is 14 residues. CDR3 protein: CASSSGQGKSPLHF. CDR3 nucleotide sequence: TGCGCCAGCAGTTCTGGACAGGGCAAATCACCCCTCCACTTT. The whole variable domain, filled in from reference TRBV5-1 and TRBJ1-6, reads KAGVTQTPRYLIKTRGQQVTLSCSPISGHRSVSWYQQTPGQGLQFLFEYFSETQRNKGNFPGRFSGRQFSNSRSEMNVSTLELGDSALYLCASSSGQGKSPLHFGNGTRLTVT.

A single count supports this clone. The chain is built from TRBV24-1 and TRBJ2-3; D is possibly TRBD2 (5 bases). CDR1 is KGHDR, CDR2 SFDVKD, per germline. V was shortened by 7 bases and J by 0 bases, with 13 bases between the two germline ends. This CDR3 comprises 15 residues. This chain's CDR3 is CATSAGKFSTDTQYF. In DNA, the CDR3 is TGTGCCACCAGCGCCGGGAAGTTTAGCACAGATACGCAGTATTTT.

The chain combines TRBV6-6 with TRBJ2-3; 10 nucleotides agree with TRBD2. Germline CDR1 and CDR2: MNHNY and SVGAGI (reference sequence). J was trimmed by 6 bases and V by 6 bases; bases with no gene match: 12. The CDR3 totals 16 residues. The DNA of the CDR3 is TGTGCCAGCAGACCTCGGACTAGCGGTTCTGTGGATACGCAGTATTTT. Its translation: CASRPRTSGSVDTQYF.